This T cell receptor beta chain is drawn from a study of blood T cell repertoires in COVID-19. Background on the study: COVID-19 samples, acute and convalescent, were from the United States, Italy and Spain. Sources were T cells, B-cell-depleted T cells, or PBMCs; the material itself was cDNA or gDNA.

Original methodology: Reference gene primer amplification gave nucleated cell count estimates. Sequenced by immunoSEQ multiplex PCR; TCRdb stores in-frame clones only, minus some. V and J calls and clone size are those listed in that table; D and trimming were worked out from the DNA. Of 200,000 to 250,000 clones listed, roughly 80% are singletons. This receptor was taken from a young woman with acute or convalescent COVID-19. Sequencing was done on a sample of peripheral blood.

The CDR3 sequence is CASTPWGGSTEAFF. CDR3 DNA sequence: TGTGCCAGCACCCCATGGGGTGGGAGCACTGAAGCTTTCTTT. The chain is built from TRBV6-5 and TRBJ1-1; D unresolved. Trimming removed 7 bases at V and 4 bases at J, with 16 bases between. The CDR3 spans 14 residues. Germline CDR1 MNHEY, CDR2 SVGAGI.